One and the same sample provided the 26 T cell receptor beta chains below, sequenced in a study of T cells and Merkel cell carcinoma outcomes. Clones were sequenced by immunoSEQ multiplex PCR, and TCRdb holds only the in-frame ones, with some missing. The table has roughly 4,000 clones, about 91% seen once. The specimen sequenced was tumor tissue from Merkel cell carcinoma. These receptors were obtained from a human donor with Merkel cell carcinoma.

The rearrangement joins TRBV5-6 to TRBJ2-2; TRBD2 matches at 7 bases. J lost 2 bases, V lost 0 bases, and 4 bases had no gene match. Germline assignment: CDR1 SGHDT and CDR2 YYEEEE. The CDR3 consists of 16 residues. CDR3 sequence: CASSLVWGGNTGELFF. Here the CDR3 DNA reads TGTGCCAGCAGCTTGGTTTGGGGGGGTAACACCGGGGAGCTGTTTTTT.

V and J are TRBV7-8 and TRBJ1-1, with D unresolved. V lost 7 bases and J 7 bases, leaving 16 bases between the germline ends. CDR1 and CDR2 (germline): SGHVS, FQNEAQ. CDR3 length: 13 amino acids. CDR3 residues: CASTSTGYNEAFF. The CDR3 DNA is TGTGCCAGCACCTCGACGGGTTATAATGAAGCTTTCTTT.

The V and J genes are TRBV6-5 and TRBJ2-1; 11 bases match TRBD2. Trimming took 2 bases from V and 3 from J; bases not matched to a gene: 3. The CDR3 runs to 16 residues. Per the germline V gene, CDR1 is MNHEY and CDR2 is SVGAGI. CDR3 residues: CASSYTGTSGYNEQFF. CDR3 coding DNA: TGTGCCAGCAGTTACACCGGGACTAGCGGCTACAATGAGCAGTTCTTC.

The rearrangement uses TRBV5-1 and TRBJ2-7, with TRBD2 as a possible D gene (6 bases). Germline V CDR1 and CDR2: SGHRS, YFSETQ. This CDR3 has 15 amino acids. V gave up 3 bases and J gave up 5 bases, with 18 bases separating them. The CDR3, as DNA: TGCGCCAGCAGCTACCTCGGGACGGGACTTGACGAGCAGTACTTC. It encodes CASSYLGTGLDEQYF.

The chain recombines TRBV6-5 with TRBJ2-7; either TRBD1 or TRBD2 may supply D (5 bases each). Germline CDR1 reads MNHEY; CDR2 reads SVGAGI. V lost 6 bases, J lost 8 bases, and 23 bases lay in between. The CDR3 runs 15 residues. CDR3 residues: CASSRPGIEGFKQYF. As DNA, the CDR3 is TGTGCCAGCAGCCGCCCGGGGATCGAGGGGTTCAAGCAGTACTTC.

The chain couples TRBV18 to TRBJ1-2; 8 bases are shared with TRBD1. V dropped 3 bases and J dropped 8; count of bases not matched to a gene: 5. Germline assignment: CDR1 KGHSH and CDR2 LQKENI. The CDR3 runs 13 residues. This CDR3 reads CASSPTGDLGYTF. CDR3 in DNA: TGTGCCAGCTCACCGACAGGGGATTTAGGCTACACCTTC. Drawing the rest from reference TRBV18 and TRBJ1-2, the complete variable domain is NAGVMQNPRHLVRRRGQEARLRCSPMKGHSHVYWYRQLPEEGLKFMVYLQKENIIDESGMPKERFSAEFPKEGPSILRIQQVVRGDSAAYFCASSPTGDLGYTFGSGTRLTVV.

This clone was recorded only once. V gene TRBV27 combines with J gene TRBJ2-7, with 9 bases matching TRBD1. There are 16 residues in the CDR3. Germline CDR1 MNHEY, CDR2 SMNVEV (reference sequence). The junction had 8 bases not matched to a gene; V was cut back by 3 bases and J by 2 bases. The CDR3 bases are TGTGCCAGCAGTTTCACGGGACAGGGTAGCACCTACGAGCAGTACTTC. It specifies CASSFTGQGSTYEQYF.

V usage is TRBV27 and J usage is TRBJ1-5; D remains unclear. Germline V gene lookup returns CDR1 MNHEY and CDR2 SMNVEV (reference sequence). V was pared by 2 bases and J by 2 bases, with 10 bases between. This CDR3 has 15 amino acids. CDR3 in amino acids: CASSLVGMGNQPQHF. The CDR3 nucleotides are TGTGCCAGCAGTTTAGTAGGGATGGGCAATCAGCCCCAGCATTTT.

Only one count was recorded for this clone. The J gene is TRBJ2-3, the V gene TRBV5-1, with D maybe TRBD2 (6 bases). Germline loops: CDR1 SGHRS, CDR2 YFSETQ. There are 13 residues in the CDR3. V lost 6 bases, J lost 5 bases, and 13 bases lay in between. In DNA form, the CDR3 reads TGCGCCAGCACCCCGGGGGTACAAGATACGCAGTATTTT. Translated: CASTPGVQDTQYF.

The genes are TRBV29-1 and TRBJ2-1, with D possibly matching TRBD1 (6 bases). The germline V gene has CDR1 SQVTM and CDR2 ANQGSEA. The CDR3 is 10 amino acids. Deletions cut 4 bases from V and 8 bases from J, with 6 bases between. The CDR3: CSVGGHEQFF. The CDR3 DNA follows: TGCAGCGTTGGGGGGCATGAGCAGTTCTTC.

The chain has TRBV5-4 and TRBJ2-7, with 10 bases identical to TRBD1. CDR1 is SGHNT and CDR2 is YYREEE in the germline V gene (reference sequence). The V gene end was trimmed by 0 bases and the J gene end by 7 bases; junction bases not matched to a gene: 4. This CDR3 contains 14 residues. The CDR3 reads CASSLGQGAREQYF. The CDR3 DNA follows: TGTGCCAGCAGCTTGGGACAGGGGGCGAGGGAGCAGTACTTC.

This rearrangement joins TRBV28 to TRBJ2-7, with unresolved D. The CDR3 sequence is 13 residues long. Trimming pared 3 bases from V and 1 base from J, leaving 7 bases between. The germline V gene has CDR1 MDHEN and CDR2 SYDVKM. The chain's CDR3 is CASSFQTSYEQYF. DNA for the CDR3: TGTGCCAGCAGTTTTCAAACTTCCTACGAGCAGTACTTC.

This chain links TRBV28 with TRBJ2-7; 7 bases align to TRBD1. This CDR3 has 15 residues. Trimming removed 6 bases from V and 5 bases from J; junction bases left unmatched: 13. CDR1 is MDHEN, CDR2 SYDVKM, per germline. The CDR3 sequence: CASSPILDRADEQYF. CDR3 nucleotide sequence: TGTGCCAGCAGCCCCATTCTCGACAGGGCCGACGAGCAGTACTTC. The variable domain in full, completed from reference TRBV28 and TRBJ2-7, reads DVKVTQSSRYLVKRTGEKVFLECVQDMDHENMFWYRQDPGLGLRLIYFSYDVKMKEKGDIPEGYSVSREKKERFSLILESASTNQTSMYLCASSPILDRADEQYFGPGTRLTVT.

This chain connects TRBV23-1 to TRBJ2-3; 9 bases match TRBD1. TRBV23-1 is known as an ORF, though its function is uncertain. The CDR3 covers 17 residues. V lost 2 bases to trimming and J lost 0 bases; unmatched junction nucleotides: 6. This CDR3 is CASSQIADRGSTDTQYF. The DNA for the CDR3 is TGCGCCAGCAGTCAAATCGCGGACAGGGGAAGCACAGATACGCAGTATTTT.

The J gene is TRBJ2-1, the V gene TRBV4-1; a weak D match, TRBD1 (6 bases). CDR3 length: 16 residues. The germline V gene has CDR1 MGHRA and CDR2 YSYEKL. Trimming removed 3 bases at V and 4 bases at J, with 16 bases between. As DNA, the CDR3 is TGCGCCAGCAGCCAGGCTCCGGGACAACCTTACAATGAGCAGTTCTTC. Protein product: CASSQAPGQPYNEQFF.

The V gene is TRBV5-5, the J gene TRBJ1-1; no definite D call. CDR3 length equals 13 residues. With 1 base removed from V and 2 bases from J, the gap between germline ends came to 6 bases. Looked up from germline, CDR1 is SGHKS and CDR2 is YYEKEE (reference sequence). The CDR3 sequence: CASSLMSNTEAFF. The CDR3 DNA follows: TGTGCCAGCAGCTTGATGTCCAACACTGAAGCTTTCTTT.

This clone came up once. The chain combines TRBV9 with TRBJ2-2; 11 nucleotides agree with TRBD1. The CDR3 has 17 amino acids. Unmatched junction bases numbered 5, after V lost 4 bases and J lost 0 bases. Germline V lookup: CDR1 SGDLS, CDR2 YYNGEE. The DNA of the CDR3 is TGTGCCAGCAGCCCCAGGACAGGGGGCTCGAACACCGGGGAGCTGTTTTTT. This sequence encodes CASSPRTGGSNTGELFF.

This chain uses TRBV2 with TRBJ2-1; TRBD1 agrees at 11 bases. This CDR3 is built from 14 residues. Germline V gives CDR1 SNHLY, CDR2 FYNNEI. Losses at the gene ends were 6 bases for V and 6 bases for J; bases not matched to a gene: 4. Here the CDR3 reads CASRDRGPVNEQFF. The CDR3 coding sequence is TGTGCCAGCAGGGACAGGGGGCCGGTCAATGAGCAGTTCTTC.

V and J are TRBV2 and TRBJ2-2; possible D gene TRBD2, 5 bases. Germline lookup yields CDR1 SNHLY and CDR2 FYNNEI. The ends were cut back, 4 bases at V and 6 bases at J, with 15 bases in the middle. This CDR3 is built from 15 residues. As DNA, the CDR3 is TGTGCCAGCAGTGCTGGAGATCTAGCCCCCGGGGAGCTGTTTTTT. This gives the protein CASSAGDLAPGELFF.

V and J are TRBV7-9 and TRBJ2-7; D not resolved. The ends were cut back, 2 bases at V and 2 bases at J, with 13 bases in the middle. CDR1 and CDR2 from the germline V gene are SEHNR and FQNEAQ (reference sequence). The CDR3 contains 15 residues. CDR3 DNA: TGTGCCAGCAGCTTAATGGTTAGGAGCACCTACGAGCAGTACTTC. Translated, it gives CASSLMVRSTYEQYF.

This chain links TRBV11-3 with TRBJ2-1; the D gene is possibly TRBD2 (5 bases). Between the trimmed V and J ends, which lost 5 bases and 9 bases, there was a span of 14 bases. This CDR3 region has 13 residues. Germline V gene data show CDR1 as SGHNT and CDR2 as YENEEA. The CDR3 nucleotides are TGTGCCAGCAGCCTGAGGTGGGAGACTGAGCAGTTCTTC. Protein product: CASSLRWETEQFF.

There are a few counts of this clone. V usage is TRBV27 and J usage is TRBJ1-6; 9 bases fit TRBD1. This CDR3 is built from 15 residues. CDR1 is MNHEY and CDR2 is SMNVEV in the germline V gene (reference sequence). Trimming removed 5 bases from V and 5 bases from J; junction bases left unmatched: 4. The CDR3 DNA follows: TGTGCCAGCAGTGACAGGGGGAAGAATAATTCACCCCTCCACTTT. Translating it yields CASSDRGKNNSPLHF.

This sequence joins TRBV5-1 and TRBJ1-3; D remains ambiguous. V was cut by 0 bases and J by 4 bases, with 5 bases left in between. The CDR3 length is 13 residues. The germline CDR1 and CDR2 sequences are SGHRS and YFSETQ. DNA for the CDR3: TGCGCCAGCAGCTTGGTGGGAGGAAACACCATATATTTT. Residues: CASSLVGGNTIYF. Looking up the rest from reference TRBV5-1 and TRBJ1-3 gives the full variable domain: KAGVTQTPRYLIKTRGQQVTLSCSPISGHRSVSWYQQTPGQGLQFLFEYFSETQRNKGNFPGRFSGRQFSNSRSEMNVSTLELGDSALYLCASSLVGGNTIYFGEGSWLTVV.

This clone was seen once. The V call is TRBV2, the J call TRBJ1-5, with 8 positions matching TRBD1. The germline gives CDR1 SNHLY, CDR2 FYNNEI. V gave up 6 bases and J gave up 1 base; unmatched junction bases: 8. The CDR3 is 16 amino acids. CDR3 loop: CASSSRTGSSNQPQHF. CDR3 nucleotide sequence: TGTGCCAGCAGCTCGAGGACAGGGTCAAGCAATCAGCCCCAGCATTTT. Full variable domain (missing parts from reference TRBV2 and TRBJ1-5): EPEVTQTPSHQVTQMGQEVILRCVPISNHLYFYWYRQILGQKVEFLVSFYNNEISEKSEIFDDQFSVERPDGSNFTLKIRSTKLEDSAMYFCASSSRTGSSNQPQHFGDGTRLSIL.

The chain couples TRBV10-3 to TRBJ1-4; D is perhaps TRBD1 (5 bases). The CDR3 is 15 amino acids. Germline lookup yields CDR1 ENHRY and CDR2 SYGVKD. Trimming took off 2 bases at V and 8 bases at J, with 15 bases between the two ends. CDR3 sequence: CAISERGRDLEKLFF. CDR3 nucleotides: TGTGCCATCAGTGAGAGGGGACGGGACCTCGAAAAACTGTTTTTT.

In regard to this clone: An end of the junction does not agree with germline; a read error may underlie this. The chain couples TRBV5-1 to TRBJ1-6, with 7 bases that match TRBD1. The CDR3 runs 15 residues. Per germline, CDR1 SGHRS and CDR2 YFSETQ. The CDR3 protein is CASSSAQGSGSSLHF. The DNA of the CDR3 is TGCGCCAGCAGCAGCGCACAGGGGTCCGGTTCATCCCTCCACTTT.